Sequencing of this T cell receptor beta chain was carried out in a study of T-cell memory formation after mild COVID-19. About the research overall: For the most part, TCR clusters were specific to one donor.

This clonotype was counted only a few times. Its antigen is as yet unknown. Findings and limits, study-wide: Memory from before infection featured some responding clones, which suggests cross-reactive memory joined.

In germline, CDR1 is MRHNA, CDR2 SNTAGT. There are 12 residues in the CDR3. Trimming took 2 bases from V and 5 from J, leaving 5 bases between them. Sample barcodes and UMIs were carried by the TCR alpha and TCR beta cDNA libraries that 5'RACE generated with constant-segment primers. MiXCR, run by TCRdb on the 5' RACE reads, gives a single entry per CDR3 protein. This table has 350,000 to 550,000 distinct CDR3 sequences, roughly 18% appearing once. The receptor's source is a young man who had mild COVID-19 (a few samples of this study predate the infection). Cell type and time point are not known. Specimen: PBMCs or a T cell subset sorted from them (not recorded which). The V gene is TRBV6-4, the J gene TRBJ2-3, with D unresolved. CDR3 in amino acids: CASSDNGDTQYF. In DNA form, the CDR3 reads TGTGCCAGCAGTGACAACGGAGATACGCAGTATTTT.